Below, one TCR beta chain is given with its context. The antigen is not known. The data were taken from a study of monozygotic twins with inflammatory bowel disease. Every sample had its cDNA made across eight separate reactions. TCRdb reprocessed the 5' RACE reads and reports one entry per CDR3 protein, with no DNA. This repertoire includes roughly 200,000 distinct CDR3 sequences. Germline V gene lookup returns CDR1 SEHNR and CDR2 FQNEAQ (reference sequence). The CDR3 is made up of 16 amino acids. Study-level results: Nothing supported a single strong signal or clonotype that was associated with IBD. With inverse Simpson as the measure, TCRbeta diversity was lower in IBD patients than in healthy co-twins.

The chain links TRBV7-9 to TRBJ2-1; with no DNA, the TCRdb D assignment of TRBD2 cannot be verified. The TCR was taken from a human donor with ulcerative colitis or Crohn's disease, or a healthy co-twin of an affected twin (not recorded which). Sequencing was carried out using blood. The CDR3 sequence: CASSLTTTSGGYEQFF.